The source of this TCR beta chain is a study of CD8 T cells in Susac syndrome. About the research overall: Eight or nine of the sequenced Susac syndrome patients were in remission, and more than 5 had active disease. Points from the study as a whole: Susac syndrome CD4+ T cell repertoires showed no clonal expansion.

This clonotype has a single count. Its target is unknown. Reverse transcription used about 0.5 to 1 ug RNA and random hexamers. TCRdb processed the immunoSEQ multiplex PCR reads anew with MiXCR; each CDR3 protein has one entry. The table shows under 200,000 distinct CDR3 sequences, with 90% to 95% occurring only once. V was shortened by 4 bases and J by 4 bases, with 17 bases between the two germline ends. The CDR3 is made up of 16 amino acids. Germline V gene data show CDR1 as SGHTA and CDR2 as FQGTGA. The genes are TRBV7-3 and TRBJ2-1; perhaps TRBD2 as D (7 bases). The receptor was isolated from a human donor with Susac syndrome. The specimen sequenced was CD4+ T cells from PBMCs. CDR3 protein: CASSSGRGPGYNEQFF. The CDR3 coding sequence is TGTGCCAGCAGCTCGGGGCGGGGGCCGGGGTACAATGAGCAGTTCTTC.